This entry lists 25 T cell receptor beta chains sequenced from one sample in a study of cytomegalovirus exposure and HLA in healthy donors. With 60 Vbeta and 13 Jbeta primers, the PCR was carried out. The assay was immunoSEQ multiplex PCR, and TCRdb's table has in-frame clones only and misses some. Among 150,000 to 200,000 clones listed, approximately 65% were seen once. Sequencing was carried out using PBMCs. Source of these receptors: a man aged 35 to 55 in good health and CMV-seronegative.

Worth noting for this clone: At the DNA level, this CDR3 is encoded by other sequences in the same sample as well. V and J are TRBV2 and TRBJ2-4, with 8 bases matching TRBD2. The V segment lost 6 bases and the J segment 3 bases; nucleotides outside the gene matches: 4. The CDR3 spans 14 residues. Germline CDR1 is SNHLY and CDR2 is FYNNEI. The chain's CDR3 is CASSPLAGKNIQYF. The CDR3, as DNA: TGTGCCAGCAGCCCCCTAGCGGGCAAAAACATTCAGTACTTC.

The CDR3 DNA is TGTGCCAGCAGCACACAGGTTAGGGGGGGCGAGCAGTACTTC. This sequence encodes CASSTQVRGGEQYF. The rearrangement links TRBV11-2 to TRBJ2-7, with D possibly TRBD2 on 7 matching bases. The CDR3 totals 14 residues. CDR1 SGHAT and CDR2 FQNNGV come from the germline V gene. The V and J ends lost 5 bases and 6 bases respectively, with 17 bases between them.

This sequence joins TRBV5-1 and TRBJ2-7, with 7 bases identical to TRBD2. The length of the CDR3 is 15 residues. Germline values: CDR1 SGHRS, CDR2 YFSETQ. The trim removed 5 bases at V and 2 bases at J, leaving 10 bases unmatched. CDR3 in DNA: TGCGCCAGCAGGGATTGGGGGGGTTTCACCTACGAGCAGTACTTC. It yields the protein CASRDWGGFTYEQYF.

This clone turned up a few times. The V call is TRBV25-1, the J call TRBJ2-5; 8 bases are a match to TRBD1. Germline values: CDR1 MGHDK, CDR2 SYGVNS. V dropped 2 bases and J dropped 1; count of bases not matched to a gene: 9. The CDR3 extends over 17 amino acids. The CDR3 loop reads CASSEPRDRTGQETQYF. The CDR3 DNA sequence: TGTGCCAGCAGTGAACCAAGGGACAGGACAGGCCAAGAGACCCAGTACTTC.

The CDR3 nucleotides read TGTGCCAGCAGCTCATCCGGGACTAGCGGGAGGAGCACAGATACGCAGTATTTT. Protein: CASSSSGTSGRSTDTQYF. The chain carries TRBV13 and TRBJ2-3, with 15 nucleotides matching TRBD2. CDR1 PRHDT and CDR2 FYEKMQ come from the germline V gene (reference sequence). J lost 0 bases, V lost 4 bases, and 5 bases had no gene match. The CDR3 runs 18 residues.

This clone showed up just once. The V gene is TRBV2, the J gene TRBJ2-1, with D possibly being TRBD2 (6 bases). V was shortened by 5 bases and J by 2 bases, with 10 bases between the two germline ends. Germline values: CDR1 SNHLY, CDR2 FYNNEI. The CDR3 covers 14 residues. CDR3 nucleotide sequence: TGTGCCAGCAGTTTGGGGAGGACCTACAATGAGCAGTTCTTC. As protein: CASSLGRTYNEQFF.

This clone was detected only once. This chain joins TRBV29-1 and TRBJ2-7; 7 bases match TRBD1. In germline, CDR1 is SQVTM, CDR2 ANQGSEA. The CDR3 has 15 amino acids. V trimming: 7 bases; J trimming: 2 bases; junction bases outside the gene matches: 14. The CDR3 nucleotides read TGCAGCGCCATGGTACAGGGGAAACGCCCCTACGAGCAGTACTTC. It is translated as CSAMVQGKRPYEQYF.

The V call is TRBV9, the J call TRBJ2-7; D unclear. CDR3 size: 14 residues. In germline, CDR1 is SGDLS, CDR2 YYNGEE. V shed 0 bases and J shed 3 bases, with 10 bases lying between them. CDR3 sequence reads: CASSVAPDNYEQYF. The CDR3 nucleotides are TGTGCCAGCAGCGTAGCTCCTGACAACTACGAGCAGTACTTC.

The chain employs TRBV30 and TRBJ2-7; 7 bases agree with TRBD1. V lost 6 bases, J lost 4 bases, and 27 bases stayed unmatched. Germline CDR1 GTSNPN, CDR2 SVGIG (reference sequence). CDR3 length equals 19 residues. CDR3 in DNA: TGTGCCTGCAACGTAAAGAACCTAAGACAGGGAGTGCGCCTGTACGAGCAGTACTTC. It specifies CACNVKNLRQGVRLYEQYF.

This clone has only a few counts. The chain carries TRBV5-4 and TRBJ2-5, with 12 bases fitting TRBD2. The J call is doubtful: the DNA matches TRBJ2-7 better. Looked up from germline, CDR1 is SGHNT and CDR2 is YYREEE (reference sequence). The length of the CDR3 is 14 residues. CDR3 region: CASSLEGLAGEQYF. The CDR3 DNA sequence: TGTGCCAGCAGCTTAGAGGGACTAGCGGGCGAGCAGTACTTC.

The V call is TRBV6-6, the J call TRBJ1-5, with 9 bases that match TRBD1. Losses at the gene ends were 5 bases for V and 2 bases for J; bases not matched to a gene: 7. The CDR3 length is 16 residues. Germline V gene data show CDR1 as MNHNY and CDR2 as SVGAGI (reference sequence). The CDR3 sequence is CASSNPRQGGNQPQHF. The CDR3 DNA follows: TGTGCCAGCAGTAACCCTCGACAGGGGGGCAATCAGCCCCAGCATTTT.

V and J are TRBV19 and TRBJ2-7, with 12 bases identical to TRBD1. This CDR3 region has 15 residues. Germline V gene lookup returns CDR1 LNHDA and CDR2 SQIVND (reference sequence). V shed 5 bases and J 7 bases; nucleotides not matched to a gene: 9. In DNA form, the CDR3 reads TGTGCCAGTAGTTCGGGGACAGGGGGCCTTTATGAGCAGTACTTC. Translation: CASSSGTGGLYEQYF.

The chain combines TRBV28 with TRBJ2-7, with 11 bases fitting TRBD1. Germline V lookup: CDR1 MDHEN, CDR2 SYDVKM. This CDR3 is 13 amino acids long. The V segment lost 5 bases and the J segment 10 bases; nucleotides outside the gene matches: 7. CDR3 amino acids: CASSPGQGVQQYF. CDR3 nucleotides: TGTGCCAGCAGTCCGGGACAGGGGGTCCAACAGTACTTC.

The chain employs TRBV6-1 and TRBJ1-5; D gene unclear. Per the germline V gene, CDR1 is MNHNS and CDR2 is SASEGT. The CDR3 is 13 amino acids. V lost 8 bases, J lost 2 bases, and 10 bases lay in between. For the CDR3, the DNA is TGTGCCAGCCATCCGGTCGGCAATCAGCCCCAGCATTTT. Translation: CASHPVGNQPQHF.

The table lists this clone with a few counts. The gene calls are TRBV7-2 and TRBJ2-3; 7 bases are shared with TRBD2. Germline values: CDR1 SGHTA, CDR2 FQGNSA. The CDR3 loop spans 15 amino acids. V lost 3 bases to trimming and J lost 2 bases; unmatched junction nucleotides: 5. CDR3 sequence: CASSFTSEHTDTQYF. The CDR3 coding sequence is TGTGCCAGCAGCTTTACTAGCGAGCACACAGATACGCAGTATTTT.

The genes are TRBV5-1 and TRBJ2-6, with 7 bases fitting TRBD2. The CDR3 consists of 19 residues. CDR1 and CDR2 (germline): SGHRS, YFSETQ. After removal of 0 bases from V and 0 bases from J, the junction contained 9 bases not matched to a gene. The CDR3 bases are TGCGCCAGCAGCTTGGTAGGTCGGGGGGAACTCTCTGGGGCCAACGTCCTGACTTTC. This encodes CASSLVGRGELSGANVLTF.

The V and J genes are TRBV4-2 and TRBJ1-2; 7 nucleotides line up with TRBD1. V was clipped by 1 base and J by 5 bases; unmatched bases: 10. CDR1 is LGHNA, CDR2 YNFKEQ, per germline. CDR3 length: 16 residues. The DNA of the CDR3 is TGTGCCAGCAGCCAAGCCGCAGGGGGTCGTCGTTATGGCTACACCTTC. Its translation: CASSQAAGGRRYGYTF.

This clone was seen only once. The chain employs TRBV5-5 and TRBJ1-5; a possible D gene is TRBD1 (6 bases). Germline CDR1 and CDR2: SGHKS and YYEKEE (reference sequence). This CDR3 comprises 17 residues. V lost 0 bases to trimming and J lost 2 bases, with 15 bases between them. The CDR3: CASSLEQGRIGNQPQHF. The DNA for the CDR3 is TGTGCCAGCAGCTTGGAACAGGGTAGAATCGGCAATCAGCCCCAGCATTTT. The full variable domain, with the rest looked up from reference TRBV5-5 and TRBJ1-5, is DAGVTQSPTHLIKTRGQQVTLRCSPISGHKSVSWYQQVLGQGPQFIFQYYEKEERGRGNFPDRFSARQFPNYSSELNVNALLLGDSALYLCASSLEQGRIGNQPQHFGDGTRLSIL.

The gene calls are TRBV13 and TRBJ1-6; 7 nucleotides line up with TRBD1. This CDR3 is built from 16 residues. Germline loops: CDR1 PRHDT, CDR2 FYEKMQ (reference sequence). The J segment lost 7 bases and the V segment lost 5 bases, leaving 11 bases of the junction unmatched. The CDR3 protein is CASSARPRQGNSPLHF. The CDR3 DNA reads TGTGCCAGCAGCGCCAGGCCAAGACAGGGCAATTCACCCCTCCACTTT.

V is TRBV30 and J is TRBJ1-5; maybe TRBD1 (5 bases). V was shortened by 1 base and J by 6 bases, with 10 bases between the two germline ends. This CDR3 comprises 13 residues. Per the germline V gene, CDR1 is GTSNPN and CDR2 is SVGIG (reference sequence). CDR3 bases: TGTGCCTGGAGTGCAGGGTTCGGTCAGCCCCAGCATTTT. Its translation: CAWSAGFGQPQHF.

The rearrangement joins TRBV27 to TRBJ1-5; D unresolved. V was clipped by 2 bases and J by 2 bases, with 10 bases between them. Germline V gene sequence: CDR1 MNHEY, CDR2 SMNVEV (reference sequence). The CDR3 totals 15 residues. CDR3 loop: CASSLNSGRNQPQHF. Here the CDR3 DNA reads TGTGCCAGCAGTTTAAATTCCGGTCGCAATCAGCCCCAGCATTTT.

This clone has more than one count but fewer than ten. The gene calls are TRBV7-7 and TRBJ2-5; the match to TRBD1 covers 11 bases. This CDR3 has 15 residues. In germline, CDR1 is SSHAT, CDR2 FNYEAQ (reference sequence). With V trimmed by 6 bases and J by 5 bases, 8 bases remained unmatched. DNA for the CDR3: TGTGCCAGCAGGAGGACAGGGGGCGCATCGGAGACCCAGTACTTC. Translation: CASRRTGGASETQYF. Full variable domain (missing parts from reference TRBV7-7 and TRBJ2-5): GAGVSQSPRYKVTKRGQDVTLRCDPISSHATLYWYQQALGQGPEFLTYFNYEAQPDKSGLPSDRFSAERPEGSISTLTIQRTEQRDSAMYRCASRRTGGASETQYFGPGTRLLVL.

This clone was seen only a few times. DNA for the CDR3: TGTGCCAGCAGTTTTTTTGGAGACAGGGTACAAGATCAGCCCCAGCATTTT. This gives the protein CASSFFGDRVQDQPQHF. The rearrangement links TRBV28 to TRBJ1-5; 7 bases are shared with TRBD1. The ends lost 3 bases at V and 5 bases at J; junction bases unmatched: 13. The length of the CDR3 is 17 residues. Germline CDR1 MDHEN, CDR2 SYDVKM. The complete variable domain, with remaining parts taken from reference TRBV28 and TRBJ1-5, reads DVKVTQSSRYLVKRTGEKVFLECVQDMDHENMFWYRQDPGLGLRLIYFSYDVKMKEKGDIPEGYSVSREKKERFSLILESASTNQTSMYLCASSFFGDRVQDQPQHFGDGTRLSIL.

The gene calls are TRBV5-4 and TRBJ2-5; possible D gene TRBD2, 6 bases. The J call is doubtful: the DNA matches TRBJ2-7 better. Per germline, CDR1 SGHNT and CDR2 YYREEE (reference sequence). CDR3 size: 13 residues. CDR3 amino acids: CASSAGPDYEQYF. The CDR3 bases are TGTGCCAGCAGCGCGGGACCGGACTACGAGCAGTACTTC.

This clone was observed a handful of times. V gene TRBV6-5 combines with J gene TRBJ2-7; the D is unclear. The V gene's germline CDR1 is MNHEY and CDR2 SVGAGI. Trimming pared 6 bases from V and 0 bases from J, leaving 15 bases between. The CDR3 has 15 amino acids. The CDR3 coding sequence is TGTGCCAGCAGCCGCACCCAAGCTAGCTCCTACGAGCAGTACTTC. This translates into CASSRTQASSYEQYF.